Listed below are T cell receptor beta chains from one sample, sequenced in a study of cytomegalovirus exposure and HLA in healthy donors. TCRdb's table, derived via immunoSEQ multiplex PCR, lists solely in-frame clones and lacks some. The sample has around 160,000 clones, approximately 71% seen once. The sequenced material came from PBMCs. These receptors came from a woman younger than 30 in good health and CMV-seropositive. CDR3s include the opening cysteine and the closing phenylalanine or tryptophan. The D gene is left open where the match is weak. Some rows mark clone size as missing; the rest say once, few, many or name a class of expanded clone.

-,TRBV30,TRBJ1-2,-,TGTGCCTATTGGACGGACTACCTCTATGGCTACACCTTC,CAYWTDYLYGYTF
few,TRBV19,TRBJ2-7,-,TGTGCCAGTAGTATAGATGACCCAGGCCGAAGCTCCTACGAGCAGTACTTC,CASSIDDPGRSSYEQYF
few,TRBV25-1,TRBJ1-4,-,TGTGCCAGCAGTACTGAGGATGAAAAACTGTTTTTT,CASSTEDEKLFF
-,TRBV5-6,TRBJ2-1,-,TGTGCCAGCAGAAATGCAGGGTATGAGCAGTTCTTC,CASRNAGYEQFF
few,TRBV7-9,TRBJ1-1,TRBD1,TGTGCCAGCGGACCAGGGGGAAACACTGAAGCTTTCTTT,CASGPGGNTEAFF
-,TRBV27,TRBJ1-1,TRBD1,TGTGCCAGCAGGGGCGATTTCCGGGACAGGGGTCGGAGCACTGAAGCTTTCTTT,CASRGDFRDRGRSTEAFF
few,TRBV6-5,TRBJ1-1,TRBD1,TGTGCCAGCAGTAGCCAGGGGGCAGGGGGGACTGAAGCTTTCTTT,CASSSQGAGGTEAFF
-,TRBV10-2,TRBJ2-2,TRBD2,TGCGCCAGCACTTCCATGCGGGGGAGCCGTGCCGGGGAGCTGTTTTTT,CASTSMRGSRAGELFF
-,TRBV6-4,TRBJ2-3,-,TGTGCCAGCAGTGACCAGTGGGGCGGCACAGATACGCAGTATTTT,CASSDQWGGTDTQYF
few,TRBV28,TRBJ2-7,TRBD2,TGTGCCTCTAGCGGTAACTACGAGCAGTACTTC,CASSGNYEQYF
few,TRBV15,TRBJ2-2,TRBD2,TGTGCCACCAGCGGAGAACCATATACTAGCGGGGGGGCCGTTTCGCCCGGGGAGCTGTTTTTT,CATSGEPYTSGGAVSPGELFF
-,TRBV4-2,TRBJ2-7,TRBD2,TGTGCCAGCAGCCGCGAGGGGGTAGCGGGAGAGGGCGAGCAGTACTTC,CASSREGVAGEGEQYF
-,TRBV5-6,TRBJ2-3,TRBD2,TGTGCCAGCAGCTTGGTACTAGCGGCAGATACGCAGTATTTT,CASSLVLAADTQYF